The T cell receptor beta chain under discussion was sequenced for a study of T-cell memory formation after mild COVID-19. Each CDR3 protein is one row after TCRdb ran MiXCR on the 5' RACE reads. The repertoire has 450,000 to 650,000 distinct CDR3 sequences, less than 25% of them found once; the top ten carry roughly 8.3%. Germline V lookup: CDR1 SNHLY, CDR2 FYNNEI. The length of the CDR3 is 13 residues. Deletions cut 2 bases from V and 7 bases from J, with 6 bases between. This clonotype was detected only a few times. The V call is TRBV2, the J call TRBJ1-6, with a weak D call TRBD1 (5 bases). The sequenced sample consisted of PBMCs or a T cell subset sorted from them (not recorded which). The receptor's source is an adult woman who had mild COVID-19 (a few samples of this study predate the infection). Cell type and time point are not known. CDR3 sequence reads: CASSEQGNSPLHF. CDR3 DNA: TGTGCCAGCAGTGAACAGGGAAATTCACCCCTCCACTTT.